These T cell receptor beta chains were read from a single sample in a study of sequential checkpoint blockade in melanoma. TCRdb's table, derived via immunoSEQ multiplex PCR, lists solely in-frame clones and lacks some. Of approximately 13,000 clones listed, roughly 72% are singletons. Sequenced here: CD8+ T cells sorted from blood (inferred from file names), sampled from a patient given nivolumab and ipilimumab in sequence. All receptors derive from a human donor with melanoma. CDR3s include the opening cysteine and the closing phenylalanine or tryptophan. D genes are given only for firm matches. The size field is filled for only some rows; it gives once, few, many or a size class.

J gene,clone size,V gene,D gene,CDR3 protein,CDR3 DNA
TRBJ2-5,.,TRBV7-9,.,CASSGTPGRMQETQYF,TGTGCCAGCAGCGGAACGCCGGGGAGAATGCAAGAGACCCAGTACTTC
TRBJ1-2,.,TRBV6-1,.,CASHRSYGYTF,TGTGCGAGCCACCGTAGCTATGGCTACACCTTC
TRBJ2-7,.,TRBV9,TRBD1,CASSVDGTDYYEQYF,TGTGCCAGCAGCGTAGACGGGACAGACTACTACGAGCAGTACTTC
TRBJ2-1,.,TRBV27,TRBD2,CASSLDASGYNEQFF,TGTGCCAGCAGTTTAGATGCTAGCGGTTACAATGAGCAGTTCTTC
TRBJ1-5,.,TRBV19,TRBD1,CASSNPGQSNQPQHF,TGTGCCAGTAGCAATCCGGGACAGAGCAATCAGCCCCAGCATTTT
TRBJ1-2,.,TRBV7-9,.,CASSFGDSGYGYTF,TGTGCCAGCAGCTTCGGGGATTCGGGCTATGGCTACACCTTC
TRBJ1-2,.,TRBV5-4,TRBD1,CASSSGTGVDGYTF,TGTGCCAGCAGCTCTGGGACAGGTGTCGATGGCTACACCTTC
TRBJ1-2,.,TRBV4-1,TRBD1,CASSFGGGGYTF,TGCGCCAGCAGCTTCGGAGGGGGCGGCTACACCTTC
TRBJ2-1,.,TRBV15,.,CATSGNRRTVSYNEQFF,TGTGCCACCAGCGGAAACCGACGGACAGTCTCCTACAATGAGCAGTTCTTC
TRBJ2-3,medium-sized,TRBV5-1,TRBD2,CASSKGTSGWDTQYF,TGCGCCAGCAGCAAGGGGACTAGCGGGTGGGATACGCAGTATTTT
TRBJ2-3,once,TRBV4-1,.,CASSGEGLDGKYTDTQYF,TGCGCCAGCAGCGGCGAGGGCCTAGACGGTAAATACACAGATACGCAGTATTTT
TRBJ1-1,.,TRBV15,TRBD1,CATSRGTGNWAEAFF,TGTGCCACCAGCAGAGGGACAGGGAATTGGGCTGAAGCTTTCTTT
TRBJ1-3,.,TRBV11-2,TRBD1,CASSVSTGSPNTIYF,TGTGCCAGCAGCGTATCGACAGGGTCCCCGAACACCATATATTTT
TRBJ2-2,.,TRBV6-4,TRBD2,CASSDSSGGATGELFF,TGTGCCAGCAGTGACTCTAGCGGGGGGGCCACCGGGGAGCTGTTTTTT
TRBJ1-5,once,TRBV25-1,.,CASSPGRDTHQPQHF,TGTGCCAGCAGCCCGGGGAGGGACACTCATCAGCCCCAGCATTTT
TRBJ2-5,.,TRBV5-4,.,CASSLGEAGMETQYF,TGTGCCAGCAGCTTGGGAGAGGCAGGGATGGAGACCCAGTACTTC
TRBJ2-7,.,TRBV4-2,TRBD2,CASSPRLAGEGEQYF,TGTGCCAGCAGCCCCCGACTAGCGGGAGAAGGGGAGCAGTACTTC
TRBJ2-2,.,TRBV4-1,TRBD1,CASSQAPGQGAGGELFF,TGCGCCAGCAGCCAAGCTCCGGGACAGGGGGCAGGCGGGGAGCTGTTTTTT
TRBJ2-7,.,TRBV7-2,TRBD2,CASSLAASGRIYEQYF,TGTGCCAGCAGCTTAGCGGCCAGCGGGAGGATCTACGAGCAGTACTTC
TRBJ2-3,.,TRBV29-1,TRBD2,CSVEDLYGGSGSTDTQYF,TGCAGCGTTGAAGATCTTTATGGGGGTAGCGGGAGCACAGATACGCAGTATTTT
TRBJ1-2,.,TRBV4-3,TRBD1,CASSQGRTGSDGYTF,TGCGCCAGCAGCCAAGGCCGGACAGGGAGCGATGGCTACACCTTC
TRBJ1-1,.,TRBV5-1,.,CASSFGGYSGTEAFF,TGCGCCAGCAGCTTTGGGGGGTACAGCGGAACTGAAGCTTTCTTT
TRBJ1-2,.,TRBV19,.,CASSPTRGDYGYTF,TGTGCCAGTAGTCCCACCCGGGGGGACTATGGCTACACCTTC
TRBJ1-4,few,TRBV7-8,.,CASSLQAPGEKLFF,TGTGCCAGCAGCTTACAAGCGCCGGGGGAAAAACTGTTTTTT
TRBJ2-1,few,TRBV5-1,TRBD1,CASSLRGTDEYNEQFF,TGCGCCAGCAGCTTGAGAGGGACAGACGAATACAATGAGCAGTTCTTC
TRBJ2-7,.,TRBV29-1,.,CSVEDGGKYF,TGCAGCGTTGAAGATGGAGGGAAGTACTTC
TRBJ2-5,.,TRBV25-1,TRBD2,CASSEPPGGEETQYF,TGTGCCAGCAGTGAGCCTCCCGGGGGGGAGGAGACCCAGTACTTC
TRBJ2-1,.,TRBV9,TRBD2,CASSHSGSYEQFF,TGTGCCAGCAGCCATAGCGGGAGCTATGAGCAGTTCTTC
TRBJ1-1,.,TRBV21-1,.,CASSTPKGQFMNTEAFF,TGTGCCAGCAGCACTCCTAAGGGACAATTCATGAACACTGAAGCTTTCTTT
TRBJ2-1,.,TRBV5-6,.,CASGRTGPQFF,TGTGCCAGCGGGAGGACAGGCCCTCAGTTCTTC
TRBJ1-5,once,TRBV11-2,TRBD1,CASSNWQGANQPQHF,TGTGCCAGCAGTAACTGGCAGGGGGCGAATCAGCCCCAGCATTTT
TRBJ2-1,.,TRBV25-1,TRBD2,CASNIGGSGQFF,TGTGCCAGCAATATAGGCGGGAGTGGTCAGTTCTTC
TRBJ2-3,.,TRBV7-8,.,CASSLDVQGLSTDTQYF,TGTGCCAGCAGCTTAGATGTCCAGGGGCTAAGCACAGATACGCAGTATTTT
TRBJ1-1,few,TRBV7-2,.,CASSLAEAYTEAFF,TGTGCCAGCAGCTTAGCAGAGGCTTACACTGAAGCTTTCTTT
TRBJ2-2,once,TRBV4-1,TRBD1,CASSLRTGVSTGELFF,TGCGCCAGCAGCCTCCGGACAGGGGTATCGACCGGGGAGCTGTTTTTT
TRBJ2-1,.,TRBV5-6,.,CASSFLANNEQFF,TGTGCCAGCAGCTTCCTAGCGAACAATGAGCAGTTCTTC
TRBJ1-1,few,TRBV4-3,.,CASSQRGYTEAFF,TGCGCCAGCAGCCAAAGGGGATATACTGAAGCTTTCTTT
TRBJ1-1,.,TRBV19,.,CASSIGSESGEAFF,TGTGCCAGTAGTATCGGGTCGGAGAGCGGTGAGGCTTTCTTT
TRBJ2-1,.,TRBV23-1,.,CASSQYRDASYNEQFF,TGCGCCAGCAGTCAATACAGGGACGCCAGCTACAATGAGCAGTTCTTC
TRBJ2-3,few,TRBV9,TRBD2,CASSALSGGPSDTQYF,TGTGCCAGCAGCGCCTTGTCGGGGGGGCCCTCAGATACGCAGTATTTT
TRBJ2-1,once,TRBV9,TRBD2,CASSVGGSNEQFF,TGTGCCAGCAGCGTTGGCGGGAGCAATGAGCAGTTCTTC
TRBJ1-1,.,TRBV15,.,CATSKSWTEVGNTEAFF,TGTGCCACCAGCAAATCATGGACAGAGGTCGGGAACACTGAAGCTTTCTTT
TRBJ2-2,.,TRBV7-6,.,CASSLAGSKGLPGELFF,TGTGCCAGCAGCTTAGCTGGGTCTAAGGGGCTCCCCGGGGAGCTGTTTTTT
TRBJ2-3,.,TRBV15,TRBD2,CATSPRTSADFDTQYF,TGTGCCACCAGCCCGCGGACTAGCGCCGACTTTGATACGCAGTATTTT
TRBJ2-5,.,TRBV2,.,CASVGGQTQYF,TGTGCCAGCGTGGGGGGGCAGACCCAGTACTTC
TRBJ2-2,.,TRBV9,.,CASSDGTLNTGELFF,TGTGCCAGCTCCGACGGGACACTGAACACCGGGGAGCTGTTTTTT
TRBJ2-3,.,TRBV29-1,.,CSVANPLGDTQYF,TGCAGCGTTGCCAACCCTCTAGGAGATACGCAGTATTTT
TRBJ1-5,few,TRBV7-9,.,CASSPQGGQPQHF,TGTGCCAGCAGCCCACAGGGTGGTCAGCCCCAGCATTTT
TRBJ1-2,once,TRBV5-4,.,CASSWGGFYGYTF,TGTGCCAGCAGCTGGGGGGGGTTCTATGGCTACACCTTC
TRBJ1-2,.,TRBV5-8,TRBD1,CASSLGQHYGYTF,TGTGCCAGCAGCCTGGGACAGCACTATGGCTACACCTTC
TRBJ2-6,.,TRBV5-6,.,CASSLQQSPSGANVLTF,TGTGCCAGCAGCTTGCAACAGAGCCCCTCTGGGGCCAACGTCCTGACTTTC
TRBJ2-7,.,TRBV11-2,.,CASSLAGGRREQYF,TGTGCCAGCAGCTTAGCCGGGGGAAGAAGGGAGCAGTACTTC
TRBJ1-5,.,TRBV6-5,.,CASSYRGINQPQHF,TGTGCCAGCAGTTATAGAGGGATCAATCAGCCCCAGCATTTT
TRBJ2-5,.,TRBV5-1,TRBD2,CASSLAKGLAGAQETQYF,TGCGCCAGCAGCTTGGCCAAGGGACTAGCGGGGGCTCAAGAGACCCAGTACTTC
TRBJ1-1,.,TRBV6-1,.,CASRLGAVISSEAFF,TGTGCCAGCAGGCTGGGGGCAGTAATATCATCTGAAGCTTTCTTT
TRBJ2-7,.,TRBV27,TRBD1,CASSLSWTGVVEQYF,TGTGCCAGCAGTTTATCGTGGACAGGGGTTGTCGAGCAGTACTTC
TRBJ1-1,.,TRBV7-2,.,CASSLAPGLNAEAFF,TGTGCCAGCAGCTTAGCTCCAGGGCTTAACGCTGAAGCTTTCTTT
TRBJ2-3,.,TRBV29-1,.,CSVGQGSTDTQYF,TGCAGCGTCGGGCAGGGGAGCACAGATACGCAGTATTTT